Listed below are T cell receptor beta chains from one sample, sequenced in a study of CD8 T cells in ankylosing spondylitis. TCRdb re-derived calls from the 5' RACE reads in MiXCR, one entry per CDR3 protein. The table lists 30,000 to 45,000 distinct CDR3 sequences, approximately 17% of them singletons. Sequences were obtained from blood. These receptors all come from a male donor with ankylosing spondylitis or in good health (not recorded which). The CDR3 runs from the conserved cysteine through the conserved F or W. Fields, in order: clone size, D gene, J gene, V gene, CDR3 DNA, CDR3 protein. The D gene is left open where the match is weak. Clone size is not always given. Where it is, it says once, few, many or a class for expanded clones.

few NA TRBJ2-3 TRBV5-1 TGCGCCAGCAGCTTTCAGGATACGCAGTATTTT CASSFQDTQYF
few TRBD2 TRBJ2-1 TRBV12-3/TRBV12-4 TGTGCCAGCAGTTTTGGGAGGGCCGGCTACAATGAGCAGTTCTTC CASSFGRAGYNEQFF
medium-sized TRBD2 TRBJ2-5 TRBV20-1 TGCAGTGCTAGAGCCGGACTAGTCCGGGAGACCCAGTACTTC CSARAGLVRETQYF
few NA TRBJ2-1 TRBV5-1 TGCGCCAGCAGCTTGTCTGGCTTGGGGCAATATGAGCAGTTCTTC CASSLSGLGQYEQFF
NA TRBD2 TRBJ2-5 TRBV2 TGTGCCAGCAGCGCACGGCTAGCGGGGGCCCAAGAGACCCAGTACTTC CASSARLAGAQETQYF
few NA TRBJ1-4 TRBV20-1 TGCAGTGCTAGTTTGTCGGCCACCGCAACTAATGAAAAACTGTTTTTT CSASLSATATNEKLFF
NA NA TRBJ1-1 TRBV28 TGTGCCAGCAGGTCCGTCCTGAACACTGAAGCTTTCTTT CASRSVLNTEAFF
NA NA TRBJ2-7 TRBV20-1 TGCAGTGCCAGGGGGCGGGAGCGGGTAATGAACGAGCAGTACTTC CSARGRERVMNEQYF
NA NA TRBJ1-4 TRBV30 TGTGCCTGGAGCCTCAGGGGAACTGAAAAACTGTTTTTT CAWSLRGTEKLFF
NA NA TRBJ2-2 TRBV7-9 TGTGCCAGCAGCTTAGCGGGCTCCGGGACGGTTAACACCGGGGAGCTGTTTTTT CASSLAGSGTVNTGELFF
NA NA TRBJ1-1 TRBV7-2 TGTGCCAGCAGCCAGGGAGGAGTGAACACTGAAGCTTTCTTT CASSQGGVNTEAFF
NA TRBD1 TRBJ2-4 TRBV7-2 TGTGCCAGCAGCTCTGGGACAGGGGTAAACATTCAGTACTTC CASSSGTGVNIQYF
NA NA TRBJ2-2 TRBV2 TGTGCCGGCCGACAGGTGGTAACCGGGGAGCTGTTTTTT CAGRQVVTGELFF
few TRBD2 TRBJ2-3 TRBV5-1 TGCGCCAGCAGCTTAGCGGGGGCCGGTGATACGCAGTATTTT CASSLAGAGDTQYF
NA TRBD2 TRBJ2-3 TRBV6-4 TGTGCCAGCAGTATTACTAGCGGGGGCACAGATACGCAGTATTTT CASSITSGGTDTQYF
few NA TRBJ1-1 TRBV5-1 TGCGCCAGCAGCCCTTTTCGATCGGAAGGCACTGAAGCTTTCTTT CASSPFRSEGTEAFF
many NA TRBJ2-4 TRBV20-1 TGCAGTGCTAGCTTCGCCAAAAACATTCAGTACTTC CSASFAKNIQYF
NA TRBD2 TRBJ2-2 TRBV5-1 TGCGCCAGCAGCCGACGTGATGGCGGGAGCACCGGGGAGCTGTTTTTT CASSRRDGGSTGELFF
few TRBD2 TRBJ2-5 TRBV20-1 TGCAGTGCTAGTCGGCTAGCGGGGGGGTCGGAGACCCAGTACTTC CSASRLAGGSETQYF
NA NA TRBJ2-3 TRBV6-6 TGTGCCAGCAGTTATTTAGGGCTCGAGACAGATACGCAGTATTTT CASSYLGLETDTQYF
NA TRBD2 TRBJ2-5 TRBV4-1 TGCGCCAGCCGCAGACTGGGAGGGCGAAGGGAGGAGACCCAGTACTTC CASRRLGGRREETQYF
few TRBD1 TRBJ2-3 TRBV7-9 TGTGCCAGCAGCTACGGACAGGGGGTCACAGATACGCAGTATTTT CASSYGQGVTDTQYF
NA TRBD2 TRBJ2-1 TRBV2 TGTGCCAGCAGGGCCCTCGCGGGGGGGGGAAATGAGCAGTTCTTC CASRALAGGGNEQFF
few NA TRBJ1-1 TRBV20-1 TGCAGTGCTAGAGATCCGGCCAGGTTGAGGGCTGAAGCTTTCTTT CSARDPARLRAEAFF
few NA TRBJ2-3 TRBV9 TGTGCCAGCAGCGGCGGGTCGGGACGGCGCACAGATACGCAGTATTTT CASSGGSGRRTDTQYF
few TRBD1 TRBJ2-1 TRBV5-1 TGCGCCAGCGACAGGGGGGAGGCCTACAATGAGCAGTTCTTC CASDRGEAYNEQFF
NA NA TRBJ2-7 TRBV28 TGTGCCAGCAGTCCCATTCCCCCCTACGAGCAGTACTTC CASSPIPPYEQYF
few NA TRBJ2-3 TRBV28 TGTGCCAGCAGTTTATGGGTCGACAGAGGAGATACGCAGTATTTT CASSLWVDRGDTQYF
NA NA TRBJ1-4 TRBV29-1 TGCAGCGTCCGACCAGGGGTGGGGGAAAAACTGTTTTTT CSVRPGVGEKLFF
once NA TRBJ2-3 TRBV29-1 TGCAGCGCTGGGCTAGAATCAGATACGCAGTATTTT CSAGLESDTQYF
few TRBD1 TRBJ1-4 TRBV27 TGTGCCAGCACTACACGGGCAGGGGGGGAAAAACTGTTTTTT CASTTRAGGEKLFF
few NA TRBJ1-1 TRBV6-6 TGTGCCACCAAAGTAAAGGATCAGAACACTGAAGCTTTCTTT CATKVKDQNTEAFF